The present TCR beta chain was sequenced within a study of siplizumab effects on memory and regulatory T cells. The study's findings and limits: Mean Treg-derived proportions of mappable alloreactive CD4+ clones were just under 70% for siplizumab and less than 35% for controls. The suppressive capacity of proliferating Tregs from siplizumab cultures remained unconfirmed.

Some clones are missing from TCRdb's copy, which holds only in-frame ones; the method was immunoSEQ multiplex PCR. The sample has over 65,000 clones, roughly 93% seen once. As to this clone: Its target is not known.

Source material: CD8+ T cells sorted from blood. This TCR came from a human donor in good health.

Written as DNA, the CDR3 is TGCGCCAGCAGCTTGGGGATTGGGGAATCCTACGAGCAGTACTTC. It is translated as CASSLGIGESYEQYF. J is TRBJ2-5 and V is TRBV5-1; D is uncertain. The tail of the sequence fits TRBJ2-7 better, so the J call may be wrong. Germline assignment: CDR1 SGHRS and CDR2 YFSETQ. The CDR3 loop spans 15 amino acids.